These 13 T cell receptor beta chains share one sample of origin, sequenced in a study of blood T cell repertoires in COVID-19. This table comes from immunoSEQ multiplex PCR, and its TCRdb copy is limited to in-frame clones, with some not included. The data show about 62,000 clones, 80% to 90% seen once. Sequences were obtained from peripheral blood. Receptors were obtained from a woman aged 60 to 75 with COVID-19, enrolled during active disease.

The chain recombines TRBV3-1 (or the pseudogene TRBV3-2) with TRBJ1-4, with 8 bases lining up with TRBD1. The junction had 10 bases not matched to a gene; V was cut back by 6 bases and J by 7 bases. This CDR3 contains 15 residues. Germline V gives CDR1 LGHDT, CDR2 YNNKEL (reference sequence). CDR3: CASRGQGALSEKLFF. For the CDR3, the DNA is TGTGCCAGCAGGGGGCAGGGGGCGCTTAGTGAAAAACTGTTTTTT.

This clone came up once. CDR3: CASSIAGSTYEQYF. CDR3 bases: TGTGCCAGCAGCATAGCGGGATCAACCTACGAGCAGTACTTC. The chain couples TRBV5-4 to TRBJ2-7; 8 nucleotides line up with TRBD2. This CDR3 has 14 amino acids. CDR1 and CDR2 (germline): SGHNT, YYREEE (reference sequence). The V gene end was trimmed by 4 bases and the J gene end by 2 bases; junction bases not matched to a gene: 5.

The V gene is TRBV7-2, the J gene TRBJ1-1; tentative D call: TRBD1 (6 bases). Per germline, CDR1 SGHTA and CDR2 FQGNSA. The CDR3 is made up of 14 amino acids. V was cut by 4 bases and J by 5 bases, with 14 bases left in between. The chain's CDR3 is CASSSQGEGTEAFF. CDR3 DNA sequence: TGTGCCAGCAGCTCACAGGGTGAGGGGACTGAAGCTTTCTTT.

This sequence joins TRBV19 and TRBJ2-7; possibly TRBD2 for D (5 bases). Germline V lookup: CDR1 LNHDA, CDR2 SQIVND (reference sequence). The CDR3 spans 13 residues. V lost 9 bases, J lost 0 bases, and 12 bases lay in between. The DNA for the CDR3 is TGTGCCAGCGCGGGCTCCCACTCCTACGAGCAGTACTTC. It is translated as CASAGSHSYEQYF.

This clone was seen just once. J is TRBJ2-1 and V is TRBV9; 11 nucleotides match TRBD2. With V trimmed by 4 bases and J by 5 bases, 11 bases remained unmatched. The CDR3 loop spans 17 amino acids. The germline V gene has CDR1 SGDLS and CDR2 YYNGEE. This chain's CDR3 is CASSSEGSGRVDNEQFF. The DNA for the CDR3 is TGTGCCAGCAGCTCAGAGGGTAGCGGGAGGGTTGACAATGAGCAGTTCTTC.

This chain joins TRBV24-1 and TRBJ1-2; D ambiguous. Trimming left V 5 bases short and J 5 bases short, with 11 bases between. The CDR3 is 13 residues long. CDR1 KGHDR and CDR2 SFDVKD come from the germline V gene. The CDR3 sequence: CATSGWAEYGYTF. In DNA, the CDR3 is TGTGCCACCAGTGGTTGGGCCGAGTATGGCTACACCTTC.

This clone appeared a few times. The V call is TRBV19, the J call TRBJ1-1; D might be TRBD1 (5 bases). Looked up from germline, CDR1 is LNHDA and CDR2 is SQIVND (reference sequence). V was cut by 1 base and J by 4 bases, with 13 bases left in between. There are 15 residues in the CDR3. The CDR3 sequence is CASSIGWGDRTEAFF. The CDR3 nucleotides read TGTGCCAGTAGTATAGGGTGGGGGGATCGCACTGAAGCTTTCTTT. Full variable domain (rest looked up from reference TRBV19 and TRBJ1-1): DGGITQSPKYLFRKEGQNVTLSCEQNLNHDAMYWYRQDPGQGLRLIYYSQIVNDFQKGDIAEGYSVSREKKESFPLTVTSAQKNPTAFYLCASSIGWGDRTEAFFGQGTRLTVV.

As DNA, the CDR3 is TGTGCCAGCAGCCCATCGGGAAGGGGGACTGGGGCCAACGTCCTGACTTTC. Translation: CASSPSGRGTGANVLTF. The chain carries TRBV28 and TRBJ2-6, with TRBD1 as a possible D gene (6 bases). This CDR3 spans 17 amino acids. Trimming pared 6 bases from V and 2 bases from J, leaving 17 bases between. The V gene's germline CDR1 is MDHEN and CDR2 SYDVKM.

The CDR3 DNA reads TGTGCTAGTGGTTTGGACGCGGAGCTCCGTGATTCACCCCTCCACTTT. Its translation is CASGLDAELRDSPLHF. V is TRBV12-5 and J is TRBJ1-6; D is unresolved. Germline V gene sequence: CDR1 LGHNT, CDR2 FRNRAP. V lost 1 base to trimming and J lost 8 bases, with 15 bases between them. The CDR3 covers 16 residues.

The rearrangement links TRBV15 to TRBJ1-2, with 8 bases lining up with TRBD1. This CDR3 is 15 amino acids long. The V gene end was trimmed by 1 base and the J gene end by 2 bases; junction bases not matched to a gene: 3. Germline CDR1 and CDR2: LNHNV and YYDKDF (reference sequence). CDR3 nucleotide sequence: TGTGCCACCAGCAGAGGACGGACAGGGAACTATGGCTACACCTTC. This gives the protein CATSRGRTGNYGYTF.

The chain's CDR3 is CASSLFGQGTRDTDTQYF. The CDR3 DNA follows: TGTGCCAGCAGCCTTTTTGGACAGGGTACCAGGGATACAGATACGCAGTATTTT. The V gene is TRBV9, the J gene TRBJ2-3; the match to TRBD1 covers 8 bases. The CDR3 is 18 residues long. Losses at the gene ends were 4 bases for V and 3 bases for J; bases not matched to a gene: 16. The germline V gene encodes CDR1 SGDLS and CDR2 YYNGEE.

This CDR3 reads CASSQGQERFPNNEQFF. CDR3 DNA: TGCGCCAGCAGCCAAGGACAGGAGCGTTTCCCCAACAATGAGCAGTTCTTC. This sequence joins TRBV4-3 and TRBJ2-1; D perhaps matches TRBD1 (6 bases). The CDR3 contains 17 residues. Germline assignment: CDR1 LGHNA and CDR2 YSLEER. Trimming left V 1 base short and J 5 bases short, with 18 bases between.

V usage is TRBV29-1 and J usage is TRBJ2-7, with TRBD2 identical over 7 bases. The germline V gene encodes CDR1 SQVTM and CDR2 ANQGSEA. The length of the CDR3 is 12 residues. Trimming removed 5 bases from V and 4 bases from J; junction bases left unmatched: 5. DNA for the CDR3: TGCAGCGTTAGGCTAGCGGTATACGAGCAGTACTTC. Protein: CSVRLAVYEQYF.